A selection of T cell receptor beta chains follows, all from one sample in a study of OX40 agonist ivuxolimab in advanced cancers. This table comes from immunoSEQ multiplex PCR, and its TCRdb copy is limited to in-frame clones, with some not included. The sample contains 20,000 to 30,000 clones, 65% to 90% of which appear only once. The material was CD4+ or CD8+ T cells sorted from blood, obtained in a trial of the OX40 agonist ivuxolimab. The receptors were gathered from an adult with an advanced solid tumor such as melanoma, head and neck, liver or kidney cancer. The CDR3 runs from the conserved cysteine through the conserved F or W. The D gene is left open where the match is weak.

TRBD1	TRBV15	TRBJ2-7	TGTGCCACCAGCAGCCCACAGGGGACCTACGAGCAGTACTTC	CATSSPQGTYEQYF
TRBD2	TRBV28	TRBJ2-1	TGTGCCAGCAGTCCCCTAGCGGGAGAGTACAATGAGCAGTTCTTC	CASSPLAGEYNEQFF
-	TRBV6-5	TRBJ2-5	TGTGCCAGCAGTTACTTCGGGACATTCGAGACCCAGTACTTC	CASSYFGTFETQYF
-	TRBV5-1	TRBJ2-1	TGCGCCAGCAGCTCCGATAATTACAATGAGCAGTTCTTC	CASSSDNYNEQFF
TRBD2	TRBV2	TRBJ2-3	TGTGCCAGCAGTGAATTGGCTAGCGGGGGTAGCACAGATACGCAGTATTTT	CASSELASGGSTDTQYF
-	TRBV28	TRBJ1-1	TGTGCCAGCAGTCTGACAGGCAACACTGAAGCTTTCTTT	CASSLTGNTEAFF
-	TRBV9	TRBJ1-2	TGTGCCAGCAGCGTAACGAACAACTATGGCTACACCTTC	CASSVTNNYGYTF
-	TRBV27	TRBJ2-7	TGTGCCAGTTCATCGGGGCCCTACGAGCAGTACTTC	CASSSGPYEQYF
TRBD2	TRBV5-1	TRBJ2-5	TGCGCCAGCAGCTTGTATGCGGGGGGGCGGCAAGAGACCCAGTACTTC	CASSLYAGGRQETQYF
-	TRBV9	TRBJ1-3	TGTGCCAGCAGCGCCGGGGACACCATATATTTT	CASSAGDTIYF
TRBD2	TRBV27	TRBJ2-1	TGTGCCAGCAGTTTGCGGGAGTGGAATGAGCAGTTCTTC	CASSLREWNEQFF